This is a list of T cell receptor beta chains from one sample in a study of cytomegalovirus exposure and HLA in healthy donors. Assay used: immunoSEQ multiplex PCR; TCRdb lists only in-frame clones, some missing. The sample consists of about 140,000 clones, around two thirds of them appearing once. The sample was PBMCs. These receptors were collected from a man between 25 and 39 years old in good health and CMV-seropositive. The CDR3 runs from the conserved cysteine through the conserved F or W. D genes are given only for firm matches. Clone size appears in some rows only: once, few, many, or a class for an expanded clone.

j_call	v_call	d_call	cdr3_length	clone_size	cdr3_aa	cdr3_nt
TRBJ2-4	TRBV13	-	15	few	CASSLARLAKNIQYF	TGTGCCAGCAGCTTAGCTCGTCTAGCCAAAAACATTCAGTACTTC
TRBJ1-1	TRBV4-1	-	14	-	CASSHLLGDTEAFF	TGCGCCAGCAGCCACCTTCTCGGGGACACTGAAGCTTTCTTT
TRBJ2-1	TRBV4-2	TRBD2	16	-	CASSRGSGREDNEQFF	TGTGCCAGCAGCCGAGGTAGCGGGAGGGAAGACAATGAGCAGTTCTTC
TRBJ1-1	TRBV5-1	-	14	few	CASSLTVSSTEAFF	TGCGCCAGCAGCTTGACAGTTAGTAGCACTGAAGCTTTCTTT
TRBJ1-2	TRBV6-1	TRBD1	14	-	CASSVNRGNYGYTF	TGTGCCAGCAGTGTAAACAGGGGCAACTATGGCTACACCTTC
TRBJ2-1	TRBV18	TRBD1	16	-	CASSPKDRGDHNEQFF	TGTGCCAGCTCACCCAAGGACAGGGGGGACCACAATGAGCAGTTCTTC
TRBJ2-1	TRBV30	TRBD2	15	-	CAWAGLATLGNEQFF	TGTGCCTGGGCGGGACTAGCCACCTTAGGAAATGAGCAGTTCTTC
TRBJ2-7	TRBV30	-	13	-	CAWSARGRGEQYF	TGTGCCTGGAGTGCCCGAGGCCGGGGCGAGCAGTACTTC
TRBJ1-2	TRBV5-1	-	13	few	CASSNRAGDGYTF	TGCGCCAGCAGCAACAGGGCCGGAGATGGCTACACCTTC
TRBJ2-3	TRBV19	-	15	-	CASRRGGIGTDTQYF	TGTGCCAGTAGGAGGGGGGGGATTGGCACAGATACGCAGTATTTT
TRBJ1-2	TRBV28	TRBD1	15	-	CASSPGQGWNYGYTF	TGTGCCAGCAGTCCGGGACAGGGATGGAACTATGGCTACACCTTC
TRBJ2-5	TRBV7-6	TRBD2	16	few	CASSFNSGSSKETQYF	TGTGCCAGCAGCTTCAATAGCGGGAGCTCTAAAGAGACCCAGTACTTC
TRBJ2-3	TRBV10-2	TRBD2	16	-	CASKKVLAGVGDTQYF	TGCGCCAGCAAAAAGGTGTTAGCGGGAGTCGGAGATACGCAGTATTTT
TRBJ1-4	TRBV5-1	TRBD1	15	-	CASSSSGQGNEKLFF	TGCGCCAGCAGCTCCTCGGGACAGGGTAATGAAAAACTGTTTTTT
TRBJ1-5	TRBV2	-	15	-	CASSGVRNSNQPQHF	TGTGCCAGCAGTGGTGTCAGAAATAGCAATCAGCCCCAGCATTTT
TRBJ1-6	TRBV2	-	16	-	CASIHKGGGLDSPLHF	TGTGCCAGCATCCACAAAGGCGGGGGGCTGGATTCACCCCTCCACTTT
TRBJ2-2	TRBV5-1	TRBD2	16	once	CASVEGLAENTGELFF	TGCGCCAGCGTGGAGGGACTAGCGGAGAACACCGGGGAGCTGTTTTTT
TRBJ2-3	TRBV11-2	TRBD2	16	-	CASSSDWAGGTDTQYF	TGTGCCAGCAGCTCCGACTGGGCGGGGGGAACAGATACGCAGTATTTT
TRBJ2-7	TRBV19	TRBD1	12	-	CASNYRGREQYF	TGTGCCAGTAACTACAGGGGGCGAGAGCAGTACTTC
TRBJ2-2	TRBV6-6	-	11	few	CARGDFGELFF	TGTGCCAGGGGCGATTTCGGGGAGCTGTTTTTT
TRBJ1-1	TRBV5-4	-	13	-	CASSLVLNTEAFF	TGTGCCAGCAGCTTGGTATTGAACACTGAAGCTTTCTTT
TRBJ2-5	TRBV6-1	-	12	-	CASSFNQETQYF	TGTGCCAGCAGTTTTAACCAAGAGACCCAGTACTTC
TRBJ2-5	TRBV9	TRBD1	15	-	CASSYGTGGQETQYF	TGTGCCAGCAGCTATGGGACAGGCGGGCAAGAGACCCAGTACTTC
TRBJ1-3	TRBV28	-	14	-	CASSLLFSGNTIYF	TGTGCCAGCAGTTTGTTATTCTCTGGAAACACCATATATTTT
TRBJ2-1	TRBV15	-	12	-	CATSRAGIEQFF	TGTGCCACCAGCAGAGCAGGGATTGAGCAGTTCTTC
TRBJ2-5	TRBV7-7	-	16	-	CASSFGPNPGQETQYF	TGTGCTAGCAGCTTTGGGCCTAACCCGGGGCAAGAGACCCAGTACTTC
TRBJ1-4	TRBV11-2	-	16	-	CASSLGPATNNEKLFF	TGTGCCAGCAGCTTAGGGCCCGCCACTAATAATGAAAAACTGTTTTTT
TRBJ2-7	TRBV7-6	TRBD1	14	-	CASSPGTGGDEQYF	TGTGCCAGCAGCCCCGGGACAGGGGGCGACGAGCAGTACTTC
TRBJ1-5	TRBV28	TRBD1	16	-	CASSIRQGASNQPQHF	TGTGCCAGCAGCATTAGACAGGGGGCTAGCAATCAGCCCCAGCATTTT
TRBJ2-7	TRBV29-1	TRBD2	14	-	CSAGLAGGTYEQYF	TGCAGCGCTGGACTAGCGGGAGGTACCTACGAGCAGTACTTC
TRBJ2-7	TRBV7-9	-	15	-	CSSSLAGQVPYEQYF	TGTTCCAGCAGCTTAGCGGGACAGGTACCCTACGAGCAGTACTTC
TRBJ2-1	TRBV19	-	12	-	CASSIAYLEQFF	TGTGCCAGTAGTATAGCGTATCTTGAGCAGTTCTTC
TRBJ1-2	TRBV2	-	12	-	CASSDQGPSYTF	TGTGCCAGCAGTGACCAGGGGCCGAGCTACACCTTC
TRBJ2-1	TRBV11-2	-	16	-	CASSHGRGSSYNEQFF	TGTGCCAGCAGCCACGGACGGGGGAGCTCCTACAATGAGCAGTTCTTC
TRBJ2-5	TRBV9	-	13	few	CASSVSTEETQYF	TGTGCCAGCAGCGTAAGTACAGAAGAGACCCAGTACTTC
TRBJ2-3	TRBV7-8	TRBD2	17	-	CASSLLGGRADTDTQYF	TGTGCCAGCAGCTTATTAGGCGGGAGGGCCGACACAGATACGCAGTATTTT
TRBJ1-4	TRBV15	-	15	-	CATSNPTGTNEKLFF	TGTGCCACCAGCAATCCGACAGGTACTAATGAAAAACTGTTTTTT
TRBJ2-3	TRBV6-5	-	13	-	CASSYSRVDTQYF	TGTGCCAGCAGTTACTCGAGGGTGGATACGCAGTATTTT
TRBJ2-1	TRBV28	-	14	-	CASSFGPGKNEQFF	TGTGCCAGCAGTTTTGGGCCAGGGAAGAATGAGCAGTTCTTC
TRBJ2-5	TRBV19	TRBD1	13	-	CASRDRGQETQYF	TGTGCCAGTAGGGACAGGGGGCAAGAGACCCAGTACTTC
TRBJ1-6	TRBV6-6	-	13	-	CASSRTEVSPLHF	TGTGCCAGCAGCCGGACAGAGGTGTCCCCCCTCCACTTT